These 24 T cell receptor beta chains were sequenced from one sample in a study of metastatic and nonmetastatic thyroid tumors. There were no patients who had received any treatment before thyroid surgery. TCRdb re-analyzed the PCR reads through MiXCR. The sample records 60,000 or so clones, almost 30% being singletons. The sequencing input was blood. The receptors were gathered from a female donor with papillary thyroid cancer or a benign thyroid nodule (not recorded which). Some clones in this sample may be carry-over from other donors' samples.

For the CDR3, the DNA is TGTGCCAGCAGCTCTCGGCGGGGGCTTGGTGGCTACACCTTC. Protein: CASSSRRGLGGYTF. The rearrangement links TRBV11-1 to TRBJ1-2; weak D call: TRBD1 (6 bases). The CDR3 extends over 14 amino acids. Germline assignment: CDR1 SGHAT and CDR2 FQDESV (reference sequence). The V end was cut by 4 bases, the J end by 7 bases, with 16 bases between.

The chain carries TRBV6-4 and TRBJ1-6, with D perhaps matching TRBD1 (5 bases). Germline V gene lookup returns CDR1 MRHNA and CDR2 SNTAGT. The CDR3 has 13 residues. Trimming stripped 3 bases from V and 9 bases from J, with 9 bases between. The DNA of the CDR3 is TGTGCCAGCAGTGAGGGGGAATCTTCACCCCTCCACTTT. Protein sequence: CASSEGESSPLHF.

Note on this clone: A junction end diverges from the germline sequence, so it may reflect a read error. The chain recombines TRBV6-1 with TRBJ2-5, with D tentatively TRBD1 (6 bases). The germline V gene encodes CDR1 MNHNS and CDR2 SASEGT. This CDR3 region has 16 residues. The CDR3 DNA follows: TGTGCCACCAGTGGATTCCGGGACAACGTACGGGAGACCCAGTACTTC. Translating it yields CATSGFRDNVRETQYF.

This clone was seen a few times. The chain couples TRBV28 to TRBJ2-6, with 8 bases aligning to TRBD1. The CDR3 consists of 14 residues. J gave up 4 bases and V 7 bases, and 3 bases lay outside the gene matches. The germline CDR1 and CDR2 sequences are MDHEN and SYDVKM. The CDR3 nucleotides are TGTGCCAGCAACAGGGGGGACGGGGCCAACGTCCTGACTTTC. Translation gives CASNRGDGANVLTF.

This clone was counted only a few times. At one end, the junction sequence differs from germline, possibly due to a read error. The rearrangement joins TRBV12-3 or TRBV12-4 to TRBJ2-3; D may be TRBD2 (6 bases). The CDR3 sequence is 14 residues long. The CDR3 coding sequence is TGTGCCAGCAGTCTAGCGCTCTACACAGATACGCAGTATTTT. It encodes CASSLALYTDTQYF.

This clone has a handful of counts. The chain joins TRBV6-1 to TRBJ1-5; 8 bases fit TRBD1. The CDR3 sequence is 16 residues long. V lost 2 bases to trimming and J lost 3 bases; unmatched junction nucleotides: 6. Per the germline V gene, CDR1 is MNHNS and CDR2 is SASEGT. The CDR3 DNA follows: TGTGCCAGCAGTGAACATCCAGGGGGCAACAATCAGCCCCAGCATTTT. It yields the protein CASSEHPGGNNQPQHF.

The CDR3 region is CASSLATSGTTDTQYF. As DNA, the CDR3 is TGTGCCAGCAGTTTGGCGACTAGCGGGACCACAGATACGCAGTATTTT. The chain has TRBV28 and TRBJ2-3, with 11 positions matching TRBD2. Germline loops: CDR1 MDHEN, CDR2 SYDVKM. Trimming at V came to 3 bases and at J to 2 bases, leaving 4 bases not matched to a gene. This CDR3 spans 16 amino acids. The whole variable domain, filled in from reference TRBV28 and TRBJ2-3, reads DVKVTQSSRYLVKRTGEKVFLECVQDMDHENMFWYRQDPGLGLRLIYFSYDVKMKEKGDIPEGYSVSREKKERFSLILESASTNQTSMYLCASSLATSGTTDTQYFGPGTRLTVL.

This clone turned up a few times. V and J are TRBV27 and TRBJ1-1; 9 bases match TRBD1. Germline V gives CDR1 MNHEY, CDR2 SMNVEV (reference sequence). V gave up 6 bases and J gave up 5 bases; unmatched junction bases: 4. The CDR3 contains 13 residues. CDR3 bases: TGTGCCAGCAGCTGGGGGACAGGGACTGAAGCTTTCTTT. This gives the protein CASSWGTGTEAFF.

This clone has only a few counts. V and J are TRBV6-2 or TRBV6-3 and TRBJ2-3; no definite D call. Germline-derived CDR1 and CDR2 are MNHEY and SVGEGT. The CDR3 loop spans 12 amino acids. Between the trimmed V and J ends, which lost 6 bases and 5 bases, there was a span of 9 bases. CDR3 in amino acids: CASSLRRDTQYF. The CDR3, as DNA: TGTGCCAGCAGCCTCCGGAGAGATACGCAGTATTTT.

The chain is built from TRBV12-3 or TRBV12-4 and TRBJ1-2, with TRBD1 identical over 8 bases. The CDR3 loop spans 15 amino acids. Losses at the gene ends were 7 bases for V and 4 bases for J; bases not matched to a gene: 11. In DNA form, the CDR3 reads TGTGCCAGCACAACCGGCCAGGGGGCGGTCTATGGCTACACCTTC. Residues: CASTTGQGAVYGYTF.

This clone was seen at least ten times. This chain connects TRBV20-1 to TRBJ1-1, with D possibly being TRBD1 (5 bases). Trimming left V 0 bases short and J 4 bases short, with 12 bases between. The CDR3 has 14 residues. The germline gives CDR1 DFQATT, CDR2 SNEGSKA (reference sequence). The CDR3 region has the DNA TGCAGTGCTAGAGATCCAGGGACGGTCACTGAAGCTTTCTTT. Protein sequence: CSARDPGTVTEAFF.

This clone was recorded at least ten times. The CDR3 DNA reads TGTGCCAGCAGCCCCCGGGGGCAAGACTACGAGCAGTACTTC. Its translation is CASSPRGQDYEQYF. The genes are TRBV7-9 and TRBJ2-7; D is possibly TRBD1 or TRBD2 (6 bases each). The CDR3 has 14 residues. Germline V gene data show CDR1 as SEHNR and CDR2 as FQNEAQ (reference sequence). Between the trimmed V and J ends, which lost 5 bases and 3 bases, there was a span of 14 bases.

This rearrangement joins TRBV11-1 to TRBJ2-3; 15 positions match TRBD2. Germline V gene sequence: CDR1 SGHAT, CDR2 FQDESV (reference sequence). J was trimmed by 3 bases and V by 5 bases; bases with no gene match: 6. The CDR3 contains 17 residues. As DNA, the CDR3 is TGTGCCAGCAGCAAGGGACTAGCGGGAGGTGGGACAGATACGCAGTATTTT. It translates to CASSKGLAGGGTDTQYF.

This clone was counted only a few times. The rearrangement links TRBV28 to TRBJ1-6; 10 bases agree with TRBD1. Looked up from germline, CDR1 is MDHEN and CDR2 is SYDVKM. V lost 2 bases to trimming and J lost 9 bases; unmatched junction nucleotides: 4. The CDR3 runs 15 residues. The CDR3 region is CASSLRTGGGSPLHF. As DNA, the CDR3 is TGTGCCAGCAGTTTAAGGACAGGGGGGGGTTCACCCCTCCACTTT. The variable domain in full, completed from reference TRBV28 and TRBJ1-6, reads DVKVTQSSRYLVKRTGEKVFLECVQDMDHENMFWYRQDPGLGLRLIYFSYDVKMKEKGDIPEGYSVSREKKERFSLILESASTNQTSMYLCASSLRTGGGSPLHFGNGTRLTVT.

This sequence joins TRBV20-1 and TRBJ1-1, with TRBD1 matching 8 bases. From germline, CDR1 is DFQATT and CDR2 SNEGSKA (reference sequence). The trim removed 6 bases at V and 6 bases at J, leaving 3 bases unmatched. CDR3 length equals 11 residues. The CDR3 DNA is TGCAGTGCGCAGACAGGGGCTGAAGCTTTCTTT. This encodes CSAQTGAEAFF.

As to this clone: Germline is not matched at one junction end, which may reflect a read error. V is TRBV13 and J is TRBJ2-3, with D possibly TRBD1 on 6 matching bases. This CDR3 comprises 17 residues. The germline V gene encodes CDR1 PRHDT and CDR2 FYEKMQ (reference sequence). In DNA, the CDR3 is TGTGCCAGCAGCCTAGGGTCCAGGGGCGTCGGGGCAGATACGCAGTATTTT. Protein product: CASSLGSRGVGADTQYF.

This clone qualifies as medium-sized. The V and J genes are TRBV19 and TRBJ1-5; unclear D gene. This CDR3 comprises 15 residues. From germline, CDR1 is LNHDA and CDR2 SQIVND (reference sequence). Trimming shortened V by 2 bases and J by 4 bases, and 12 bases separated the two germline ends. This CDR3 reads CASSIRTLGNQPQHF. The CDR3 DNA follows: TGTGCCAGTAGTATACGGACTTTGGGGAATCAGCCCCAGCATTTT.

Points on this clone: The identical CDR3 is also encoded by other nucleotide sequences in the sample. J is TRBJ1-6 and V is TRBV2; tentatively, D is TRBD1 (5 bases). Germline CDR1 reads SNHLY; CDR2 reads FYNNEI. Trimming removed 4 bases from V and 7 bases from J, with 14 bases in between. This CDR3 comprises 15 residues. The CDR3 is CASSVSGNPNSPLHF. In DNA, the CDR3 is TGTGCCAGCAGTGTATCAGGGAATCCCAATTCACCCCTCCACTTT. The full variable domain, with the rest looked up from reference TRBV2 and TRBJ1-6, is EPEVTQTPSHQVTQMGQEVILRCVPISNHLYFYWYRQILGQKVEFLVSFYNNEISEKSEIFDDQFSVERPDGSNFTLKIRSTKLEDSAMYFCASSVSGNPNSPLHFGNGTRLTVT.

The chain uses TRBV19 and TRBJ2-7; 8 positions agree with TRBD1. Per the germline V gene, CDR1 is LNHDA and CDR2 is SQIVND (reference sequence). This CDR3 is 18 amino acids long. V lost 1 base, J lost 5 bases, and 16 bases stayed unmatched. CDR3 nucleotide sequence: TGTGCCAGTAGTATAGCGTACAGGGGGTCCGCTCTACCCGACGAGCAGTACTTC. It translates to CASSIAYRGSALPDEQYF.

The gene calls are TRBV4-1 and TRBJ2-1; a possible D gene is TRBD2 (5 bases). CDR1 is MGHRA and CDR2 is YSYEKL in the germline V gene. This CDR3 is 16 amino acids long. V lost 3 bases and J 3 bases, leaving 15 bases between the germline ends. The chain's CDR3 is CASSQSRGLIYNEQFF. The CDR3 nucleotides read TGCGCCAGCAGCCAGTCCCGGGGTCTGATCTACAATGAGCAGTTCTTC.

The CDR3 coding sequence is TGCGCCAGCAGCTTCTTTCCGGCCTCGAACACCGGGGAGCTGTTTTTT. Encoded protein: CASSFFPASNTGELFF. The V gene is TRBV5-1, the J gene TRBJ2-2; unclear D gene. CDR1 is SGHRS, CDR2 YFSETQ, per germline. This CDR3 spans 16 amino acids. Deletions cut 2 bases from V and 0 bases from J, with 11 bases between.

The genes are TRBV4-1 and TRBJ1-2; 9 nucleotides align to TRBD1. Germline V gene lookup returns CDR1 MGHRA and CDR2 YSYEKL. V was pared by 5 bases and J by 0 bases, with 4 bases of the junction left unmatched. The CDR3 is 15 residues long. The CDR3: CASSEGQGANYGYTF. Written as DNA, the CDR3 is TGCGCCAGCAGCGAGGGACAGGGTGCTAACTATGGCTACACCTTC.

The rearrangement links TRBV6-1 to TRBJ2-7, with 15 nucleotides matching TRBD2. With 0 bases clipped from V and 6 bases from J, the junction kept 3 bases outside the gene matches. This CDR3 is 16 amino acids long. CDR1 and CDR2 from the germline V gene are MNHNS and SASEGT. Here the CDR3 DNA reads TGTGCCAGCAGTGAAGCATGGGGACTAGCGGGAGGCGAGCAGTACTTC. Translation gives CASSEAWGLAGGEQYF.

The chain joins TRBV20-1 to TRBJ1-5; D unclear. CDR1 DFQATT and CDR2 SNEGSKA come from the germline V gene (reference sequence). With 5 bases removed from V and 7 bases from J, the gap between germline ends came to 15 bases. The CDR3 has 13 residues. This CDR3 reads CSALYNSGQPQHF. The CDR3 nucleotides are TGCAGTGCTCTCTACAATTCAGGACAGCCCCAGCATTTT.